This paragraph covers one T cell receptor beta chain sequence. Its antigen specificity is not known. Within one base of it there is no much larger clone, and no base qualities were kept. The library was built by means of the immunoSEQ multiplex PCR assay. The paper's data handling went like this. A statistical classification framework was built for diagnosing cytomegalovirus status from the catalog of TCR beta chain sequences. Here the immuneACCESS table is served through TCRdb, limited to in-frame sequences with V and J called. Missing clones are a known gap in these copies; in checked studies unresolved V genes cover under half, and the rest lacks a known reason. Clone size and V and J calls were adopted from that table, with D and trimming inferred from the DNA. For this sample there are 120,000 to 150,000 clones; about 89% appear just once. The top ten clonotypes cover about 3.1% of the sample.

The record originates from a study of cytomegalovirus exposure and HLA in healthy donors listed by TCRdb under 2017. Concerning the study at large: According to a later analysis, the approximately 130 validation repertoires were produced on the same platform as the 666 repertoires of the first cohort. In addition to the first cohort of 666 subjects, a separate validation cohort of under 150 different subjects was used. The study aimed to test whether cataloging public T cell receptors could reveal signatures of past pathogen exposure. The study combined high-throughput TCR immunosequencing, statistical association of individual TCRs with disease status, and machine learning to predict cytomegalovirus infection status. Beyond this particular receptor, the publication reports: The authors suggested that the approach could potentially be generalized to other disease states and immunological phenotypes. The classifier was reported to diagnose cytomegalovirus status with high specificity and sensitivity in both the original and validation cohorts. A few of the identified cytomegalovirus-associated TCR beta chains were confirmed in vitro to be specific for cytomegalovirus antigens. A later analysis lacked HLA typing for the validation cohort, so it scored co-occurrence in that cohort across all 130 or so repertoires. A total of fewer than 200 TCR beta chains were listed by the study as associated with cytomegalovirus. Most TCR sequences were seen in very few donors, while some public TCRs were found in many individuals. A later analysis found that TCRs clustered in the first cohort also tended to co-occur in the roughly 120 validation repertoires, with roughly 95% of cluster scores above 0.

The CDR1 and CDR2 encoded by the germline V gene are MDHEN and SYDVKM. Reading from cysteine to phenylalanine, the CDR3 counts 16 amino acids. Only CDR3 DNA remains: 48 bases, in frame from the first base. V is shortened by 1 base, J by 0 bases, and the region joining them spans 9 bases. The donors belonged to the validation cohort of 90 to 150 subjects, which was separate from the roughly 670-subject first cohort. The TCR was taken from a woman aged 18 to 35 in good health and CMV-seropositive. The sequencing sample was made of PBMCs. In this chain, TRBV28 is recombined with TRBJ1-4, with TRBD1 tentatively as D gene (5 bases match). The nucleotide sequence is TGTGCCAGCAGTTTATTTCGGGGGTCAACTAATGAAAAACTGTTTTTT. Translated, it gives CASSLFRGSTNEKLFF.